Shown below are 30 T cell receptor beta chains from a single sample sequenced in a study of T cell responses to AZD1222 COVID-19 vaccine. Clones were read by immunoSEQ multiplex PCR, and TCRdb kept only the in-frame ones, dropping some. The sample has around 200,000 clones, about 93% seen once; the top ten hold 1%. This specimen consisted of peripheral blood, obtained 28 days after the second dose of the MenACWY control vaccine. These receptors originate from an adult who received the MenACWY meningococcal vaccine as a control.

The chain is built from TRBV24-1 and TRBJ2-2, with D unresolved. CDR3 length equals 14 residues. Germline V CDR1 and CDR2: KGHDR, SFDVKD. Trimming removed 0 bases from V and 8 bases from J, with 9 bases in between. The CDR3 nucleotides read TGTGCCACCAGTGATTTGCAACAAACTGGGGAGCTGTTTTTT. It translates to CATSDLQQTGELFF.

The J gene is TRBJ2-1, the V gene TRBV6-5, with 12 bases matching TRBD2. The ends lost 6 bases at V and 4 bases at J; junction bases unmatched: 4. The CDR3 has 15 residues. Germline-derived CDR1 and CDR2 are MNHEY and SVGAGI. CDR3 nucleotides: TGTGCCAGCAGACGGACTAGCGGGGTGTACAATGAGCAGTTCTTC. This translates into CASRRTSGVYNEQFF.

This sequence joins TRBV30 and TRBJ1-2; D remains ambiguous. CDR1 is GTSNPN and CDR2 is SVGIG in the germline V gene (reference sequence). The V end was cut by 0 bases, the J end by 6 bases, with 5 bases between. The CDR3 contains 11 residues. The CDR3 reads CAWSVRDGYTF. The CDR3 nucleotides read TGTGCCTGGAGTGTAAGGGATGGCTACACCTTC.

This clone came up once. The rearrangement links TRBV19 to TRBJ1-2; D not resolved. The CDR3 has 13 residues. The ends were cut back, 7 bases at V and 0 bases at J, with 9 bases in the middle. Germline assignment: CDR1 LNHDA and CDR2 SQIVND (reference sequence). CDR3 nucleotides: TGTGCCAGTACCCCGGGGTCTAACTATGGCTACACCTTC. Translation: CASTPGSNYGYTF. Variable domain in full (rest from reference TRBV19 and TRBJ1-2): DGGITQSPKYLFRKEGQNVTLSCEQNLNHDAMYWYRQDPGQGLRLIYYSQIVNDFQKGDIAEGYSVSREKKESFPLTVTSAQKNPTAFYLCASTPGSNYGYTFGSGTRLTVV.

The chain couples TRBV7-2 to TRBJ1-2; 7 nucleotides line up with TRBD1. In germline, CDR1 is SGHTA, CDR2 FQGNSA. The CDR3 has 15 residues. With 2 bases clipped from V and 6 bases from J, the junction kept 9 bases outside the gene matches. The DNA for the CDR3 is TGTGCCAGCAGCTTACCCGACAGGGTCAGTCATGGCTACACCTTC. It yields the protein CASSLPDRVSHGYTF. Supplemented by reference TRBV7-2 and TRBJ1-2, the full variable domain reads GAGVSQSPSNKVTEKGKDVELRCDPISGHTALYWYRQSLGQGLEFLIYFQGNSAPDKSGLPSDRFSAERTGGSVSTLTIQRTQQEDSAVYLCASSLPDRVSHGYTFGSGTRLTVV.

This rearrangement joins TRBV4-2 to TRBJ1-2; no clear D. The CDR3 runs to 17 residues. Germline-derived CDR1 and CDR2 are LGHNA and YNFKEQ. V lost 2 bases to trimming and J lost 1 base, with 17 bases between them. The CDR3 loop reads CASSQLPTSGLNYGYTF. The CDR3 DNA is TGTGCCAGCAGCCAACTGCCCACTTCAGGACTTAACTATGGCTACACCTTC.

The genes are TRBV6-6 and TRBJ1-6; TRBD1 aligns across 7 bases. The V segment lost 3 bases and the J segment 4 bases; nucleotides outside the gene matches: 6. Germline V gene data show CDR1 as MNHNY and CDR2 as SVGAGI (reference sequence). The CDR3 contains 16 residues. DNA of the CDR3: TGTGCCAGCAGTTATACCTCGACAGGGTATAATTCACCCCTCCACTTT. This translates into CASSYTSTGYNSPLHF.

V usage is TRBV27 and J usage is TRBJ1-5; the match to TRBD1 covers 8 bases. V shed 3 bases, J shed 5 bases, and the junction held 6 bases outside the gene matches. The CDR3 length is 15 residues. Germline V lookup: CDR1 MNHEY, CDR2 SMNVEV (reference sequence). The chain's CDR3 is CASSFRGQGDQPQHF. CDR3 in DNA: TGTGCCAGCAGTTTCCGCGGACAGGGCGATCAGCCCCAGCATTTT.

The chain recombines TRBV10-2 with TRBJ2-1; no firm D call. CDR3 length: 14 residues. CDR1 and CDR2 from the germline V gene are WSHSY and SAAADI. V was cut by 6 bases and J by 5 bases, with 14 bases left in between. The CDR3: CASSSRLPHNEQFF. The CDR3, as DNA: TGCGCCAGCAGCTCTCGACTTCCCCACAATGAGCAGTTCTTC.

The chain has TRBV19 and TRBJ1-5; perhaps TRBD1 as D (6 bases). Germline CDR1 and CDR2: LNHDA and SQIVND (reference sequence). The CDR3 consists of 17 residues. V was cut by 1 base and J by 1 base, with 14 bases left in between. The CDR3 reads CASSIAGAKRSNQPQHF. CDR3 nucleotides: TGTGCCAGTAGTATAGCAGGGGCGAAAAGAAGCAATCAGCCCCAGCATTTT.

The chain employs TRBV29-1 and TRBJ1-2, with D uncertain. The CDR3 is made up of 15 amino acids. Deletions cut 3 bases from V and 3 bases from J, with 17 bases between. Germline CDR1 and CDR2: SQVTM and ANQGSEA. The CDR3 DNA follows: TGCAGCGTTGATGTGATGGGGAGACTGGACTATGGCTACACCTTC. Protein sequence: CSVDVMGRLDYGYTF. Using reference TRBV29-1 and TRBJ1-2 for the parts outside the CDR3, the full variable domain is SAVISQKPSRDICQRGTSLTIQCQVDSQVTMMFWYRQQPGQSLTLIATANQGSEATYESGFVIDKFPISRPNLTFSTLTVSNMSPEDSSIYLCSVDVMGRLDYGYTFGSGTRLTVV.

The genes are TRBV4-3 and TRBJ2-3; D gene uncertain. V was trimmed by 5 bases and J by 4 bases, leaving 13 bases between them. Germline CDR1 reads LGHNA; CDR2 reads YSLEER. The CDR3 length is 14 residues. The CDR3 nucleotides are TGCGCCAGCAGCGAAGGTCAAAGGGCAGATACGCAGTATTTT. Residues: CASSEGQRADTQYF.

V and J are TRBV11-2 and TRBJ1-2; perhaps TRBD1 as D (6 bases). The CDR3 is made up of 14 amino acids. V gave up 1 base and J gave up 6 bases, with 12 bases separating them. Germline V gene sequence: CDR1 SGHAT, CDR2 FQNNGV. CDR3 DNA sequence: TGTGCCAGCAGCTTAGGAAGAAGGGGGGATGGCTACACCTTC. Protein sequence: CASSLGRRGDGYTF.

DNA of the CDR3: TGTGCCAGCAGCCTAGGGGGTTTCGGAGAGACCCAGTACTTC. Translating it yields CASSLGGFGETQYF. The chain has TRBV6-2 or TRBV6-3 and TRBJ2-5, with D possibly being TRBD1 (6 bases). V lost 6 bases and J 4 bases, leaving 15 bases between the germline ends. The CDR3 totals 14 residues. CDR1 and CDR2 (germline): MNHEY, SVGEGT.

The chain carries TRBV6-5 and TRBJ2-2; D gene ambiguous. Trimming left V 7 bases short and J 0 bases short, with 12 bases between. The germline V gene has CDR1 MNHEY and CDR2 SVGAGI. The CDR3 totals 15 residues. The DNA for the CDR3 is TGTGCCAGCATGCCCGATAGAACGAACACCGGGGAGCTGTTTTTT. Translated: CASMPDRTNTGELFF.

J is TRBJ2-7 and V is TRBV11-2; no clear D. Germline V lookup: CDR1 SGHAT, CDR2 FQNNGV. The V gene lost 6 bases and the J gene lost 2 bases, with 8 bases spanning the gap. This CDR3 comprises 12 residues. In nucleotides, the CDR3 is TGTGCCAGCAGTTTATCACCCTACGAGCAGTACTTC. Translated: CASSLSPYEQYF.

The chain recombines TRBV18 with TRBJ1-1; D is undetermined. Germline V gives CDR1 KGHSH, CDR2 LQKENI. Between the trimmed V and J ends, which lost 6 bases and 4 bases, there was a span of 12 bases. The CDR3 is made up of 13 amino acids. Here the CDR3 reads CASSPAGPTEAFF. The CDR3 bases are TGTGCCAGCTCGCCGGCTGGCCCCACTGAAGCTTTCTTT.

Note on this clone: The DNA is omitted, as the CDR3 cannot be located on it reliably, and the CDR3 follows TCRdb's listing. The chain uses TRBV6-5 and TRBJ1-6; the table gives TRBD1 as D, unverified against the DNA. From germline, CDR1 is MNHEY and CDR2 SVGAGI. The CDR3 spans 16 amino acids, including both terminal residues. Here the CDR3 reads CASSSSGQGAHSPLHF.

This sequence joins TRBV6-5 and TRBJ1-5, with no clear D. Germline V gene data show CDR1 as MNHEY and CDR2 as SVGAGI. This CDR3 contains 12 residues. Trimming shortened V by 8 bases and J by 6 bases, and 11 bases separated the two germline ends. CDR3 amino acids: CASSPGGQPQHF. The CDR3 bases are TGTGCCAGCTCTCCCGGTGGTCAGCCCCAGCATTTT.

The chain has TRBV12-3 or TRBV12-4 and TRBJ1-1; D remains ambiguous. The CDR3 contains 13 residues. The V gene lost 1 base and the J gene lost 1 base, with 4 bases spanning the gap. Written as DNA, the CDR3 is TGTGCCAGCAGTTTAGTAGAGAACACTGAAGCTTTCTTT. It is translated as CASSLVENTEAFF.

The gene calls are TRBV28 and TRBJ1-2, with D unclear. Trimming shortened V by 4 bases and J by 8 bases, and 11 bases separated the two germline ends. The V gene's germline CDR1 is MDHEN and CDR2 SYDVKM. The CDR3 sequence is 12 residues long. CDR3 loop: CASSSGKWGYTF. The CDR3 bases are TGTGCCAGCAGTTCAGGAAAATGGGGCTACACCTTC.

The rearrangement uses TRBV18 and TRBJ2-3; D remains unclear. V dropped 2 bases and J dropped 0 bases, with 9 bases sitting between them. The CDR3 spans 15 residues. Germline V gene data show CDR1 as KGHSH and CDR2 as LQKENI. This chain's CDR3 is CASSPATGSTDTQYF. Written as DNA, the CDR3 is TGTGCCAGCTCACCAGCAACGGGCAGCACAGATACGCAGTATTTT.

The rearrangement links TRBV5-1 to TRBJ2-7; the D is unclear. V was shortened by 4 bases and J by 0 bases, with 8 bases between the two germline ends. Per the germline V gene, CDR1 is SGHRS and CDR2 is YFSETQ. The CDR3 sequence is 13 residues long. The CDR3 DNA follows: TGCGCCAGCAGCCAAGACAACTCCTACGAGCAGTACTTC. Residues: CASSQDNSYEQYF. Full variable domain (remainder filled in from reference TRBV5-1 and TRBJ2-7): KAGVTQTPRYLIKTRGQQVTLSCSPISGHRSVSWYQQTPGQGLQFLFEYFSETQRNKGNFPGRFSGRQFSNSRSEMNVSTLELGDSALYLCASSQDNSYEQYFGPGTRLTVT.

This chain connects TRBV5-1 to TRBJ1-1, with D hard to call. Germline-derived CDR1 and CDR2 are SGHRS and YFSETQ. This CDR3 spans 11 amino acids. V lost 3 bases and J 4 bases, leaving 4 bases between the germline ends. DNA of the CDR3: TGCGCCAGCAGCTCATCCACTGAAGCTTTCTTT. This gives the protein CASSSSTEAFF.

The genes are TRBV3-1 (or the pseudogene TRBV3-2) and TRBJ1-1; 7 bases are shared with TRBD1. The CDR3 length is 15 residues. The V gene's germline CDR1 is LGHDT and CDR2 YNNKEL (reference sequence). J lost 0 bases, V lost 4 bases, and 5 bases had no gene match. DNA of the CDR3: TGTGCCAGCAGCCCAGGGACAGCGGTGAACACTGAAGCTTTCTTT. Protein: CASSPGTAVNTEAFF.

The rearrangement uses TRBV10-3 and TRBJ2-3, with D perhaps TRBD2 (5 bases). V lost 6 bases and J 0 bases, leaving 10 bases between the germline ends. Germline V lookup: CDR1 ENHRY, CDR2 SYGVKD. The CDR3 runs to 14 residues. The CDR3 spells CAIREDPSTDTQYF. The CDR3 region has the DNA TGTGCCATCAGGGAGGATCCTAGCACAGATACGCAGTATTTT.

This clone has a single count. Different DNA sequences within this sample yield the same CDR3. This chain links TRBV7-9 with TRBJ1-5, with D maybe TRBD1 (5 bases). The CDR3 is 13 residues long. CDR1 is SEHNR, CDR2 FQNEAQ, per germline (reference sequence). Trimming removed 3 bases from V and 5 bases from J, with 8 bases in between. The CDR3 DNA reads as TGTGCCAGCAGCTTGCAGGGAGATCAGCCCCAGCATTTT. The encoded protein is CASSLQGDQPQHF.

The chain employs TRBV13 and TRBJ1-5, with D maybe TRBD1 (5 bases). CDR3 length equals 14 residues. CDR1 PRHDT and CDR2 FYEKMQ come from the germline V gene (reference sequence). The V and J ends lost 0 bases and 4 bases respectively, with 7 bases between them. CDR3 loop: CASSLGAGNQPQHF. DNA for the CDR3: TGTGCCAGCAGCTTAGGGGCAGGGAATCAGCCCCAGCATTTT.

The genes are TRBV7-8 and TRBJ2-1; 12 nucleotides align to TRBD2. Germline values: CDR1 SGHVS, CDR2 FQNEAQ. V shed 6 bases and J 3 bases; nucleotides not matched to a gene: 3. This CDR3 contains 15 residues. CDR3 bases: TGTGCCAGCAGGGAGACTAGCGGGGGCTACAATGAGCAGTTCTTC. This codes for CASRETSGGYNEQFF. Combining the CDR3 with reference TRBV7-8 and TRBJ2-1 gives the whole variable domain GAGVSQSPRYKVAKRGQDVALRCDPISGHVSLFWYQQALGQGPEFLTYFQNEAQLDKSGLPSDRFFAERPEGSVSTLKIQRTQQEDSAVYLCASRETSGGYNEQFFGPGTRLTVL.

This chain joins TRBV2 and TRBJ1-5, with TRBD1 matching 8 bases. V was clipped by 5 bases and J by 2 bases; unmatched bases: 5. This CDR3 spans 15 amino acids. Per the germline V gene, CDR1 is SNHLY and CDR2 is FYNNEI. The CDR3 coding sequence is TGTGCCAGCAGTATCGACAGGGGACGCAATCAGCCCCAGCATTTT. This codes for CASSIDRGRNQPQHF.